This entry features one TCR beta chain sequence. Its antigen is as yet unknown. Germline lookup yields CDR1 LGHNA and CDR2 YSLEER. V lost 1 base, J lost 3 bases, and 6 bases stayed unmatched. The CDR3 loop spans 15 amino acids. Each donor was nominally healthy when sampled (though unrecorded immune exposures were likely). These data belong to a study of cytomegalovirus exposure and HLA in healthy donors. In the study overall: Samples from HLA-typed donors yielded some 85 million unique TCRs in an early data release.

Study observations and caveats: Earlier findings revealed that most TCR beta V segments proved productive either about 87% or about 30% of the time. Trimming of TCR beta V- and J-genes showed a link, identified in a later analysis, to a missense DCLRE1C variant.

The study ran its PCR with 60 Vbeta and 13 Jbeta primers. The protocol was immunoSEQ multiplex PCR, while the TCRdb copy is restricted to in-frame clones and leaves out a portion. Of 95,000 to 150,000 clones in the sample, roughly 70% were seen once. Sequencing input: PBMCs. V gene TRBV4-3 combines with J gene TRBJ2-7, with 7 bases matching TRBD1. The receptor was isolated from a woman aged 40-49 years in good health and CMV-seronegative. CDR3: CASSQARTGDYEQYF. CDR3 DNA: TGCGCCAGCAGCCAAGCGCGGACAGGAGACTACGAGCAGTACTTC.